The next 3 T cell receptor beta chains were all read from a single sample in a study of cytomegalovirus exposure and HLA in healthy donors. The protocol was immunoSEQ multiplex PCR, while the TCRdb copy is restricted to in-frame clones and leaves out a portion. This repertoire shows 180,000 or so clones, 75% to 85% found once; its top ten account for over 10%. The sequencing input was PBMCs. The receptors derive from a woman in her twenties or thirties in good health and CMV-seropositive.

The chain employs TRBV9 and TRBJ2-7; 7 bases align to TRBD2. Trimming took 0 bases from V and 4 from J; bases not matched to a gene: 7. The CDR3 has 15 residues. Per germline, CDR1 SGDLS and CDR2 YYNGEE. CDR3 nucleotides: TGTGCCAGCAGCGTAGATGACGGGGGACTATACGAGCAGTACTTC. This sequence encodes CASSVDDGGLYEQYF.

This sequence joins TRBV4-1 and TRBJ2-1; 10 nucleotides align to TRBD2. CDR1 and CDR2 (germline): MGHRA, YSYEKL. Trimming at V came to 0 bases and at J to 2 bases, leaving 1 base not matched to a gene. This CDR3 spans 16 amino acids. The CDR3 sequence: CASSQEAGGPYNEQFF. In nucleotides, the CDR3 is TGCGCCAGCAGCCAAGAAGCGGGAGGGCCCTACAATGAGCAGTTCTTC.

V and J are TRBV27 and TRBJ2-3; 10 bases are a match to TRBD2. CDR1 and CDR2 from the germline V gene are MNHEY and SMNVEV (reference sequence). The V gene end was trimmed by 5 bases and the J gene end by 3 bases; junction bases not matched to a gene: 2. The CDR3 extends over 14 amino acids. Here the CDR3 reads CASSQLAGTDTQYF. The CDR3 bases are TGTGCCAGCAGTCAACTAGCGGGAACAGATACGCAGTATTTT.